This section outlines one T cell receptor beta chain sequence together with its context. Its antigen remains unidentified. Treatment given: oral pan-JAK inhibitor, 5-10 mg twice daily. Germline V gene data show CDR1 as MNHEY and CDR2 as SVGAGI. V was pared by 4 bases and J by 2 bases, with 7 bases of the junction left unmatched. This CDR3 has 15 amino acids. This specimen belongs to a study of CD8+ T cells in alopecia areata. At the level of the study: Treated patients took oral tofacitinib at 5 to 10 mg twice daily.

Points from the study as a whole: Scalp clonality and expanded CD8+ clones among the top 100 fell significantly with tofacitinib.

RNA, once extracted, was reverse transcribed into cDNA for use as the sequencing template. Assay: immunoSEQ multiplex PCR; the TCRdb copy retains only in-frame clones and omits some. Of 120,000 to 150,000 clones listed, roughly 80% were seen once; the top ten hold 25%. The TCR sequence derives from a human donor with alopecia areata. The chain combines TRBV6-5 with TRBJ2-5; TRBD2 agrees at 7 bases. Sequencing was performed on CD8+ T cells sorted from blood, taken at week 4, from a patient treated with tofacitinib. The CDR3 bases are TGTGCCAGCAGTTCGTCGAGCGGGGAACAAGAGACCCAGTACTTC. It is translated as CASSSSSGEQETQYF.